This T cell receptor (beta chain) comes out of a study of T cell clonality in common variable immunodeficiency. Study results and limitations: CVID subjects shared fewer TCRbeta clones than healthy controls did. Reportedly, TCR beta sequences from common variable immunodeficiency showed fewer deletions and N-nucleotide insertions. CVID subjects showed higher TCRbeta clonality than healthy controls.

In its sample, this clone was seen many times. Its antigen is currently unknown. Sequencing ends 3 residues short of the CDR3 end; the germline J gene provides the rest. Most patients and controls had Caucasian heritage. Clones were read by immunoSEQ multiplex PCR, and TCRdb kept only the in-frame ones, dropping some. Observed in the sample are some 80,000 clones, none of them singletons. CDR3 size: 14 residues. Germline V CDR1 and CDR2: GTSNPN, SVGIG (reference sequence). With 5 bases clipped from V and 5 bases from J, the junction kept 8 bases outside the gene matches. This clonotype was obtained from a person between 18 and 75 years old in good health. The J gene is TRBJ2-5, the V gene TRBV30; TRBD2 matches 10 bases. Sequencing was carried out using peripheral blood mononuclear cells. The sequenced part of the CDR3 DNA is TGTGCCTGGGCTAGCGGGAGCTCATGGGAGACC. This gives the protein CAWASGSSWET. The full CDR3 is CAWASGSSWETQYF. Full variable domain (remainder filled in from reference TRBV30 and TRBJ2-5): SQTIHQWPATLVQPVGSPLSLECTVEGTSNPNLYWYRQAAGRGLQLLFYSVGIGQISSEVPQNLSASRPQDRQFILSSKKLLLSDSGFYLCAWASGSSWETQYFGPGTRLLVL.